These 9 T cell receptor beta chains originate from one sample sequenced in a study of blood T cell repertoires in COVID-19. Generated by immunoSEQ multiplex PCR, the TCRdb table keeps only in-frame clones and is missing some. The data contain roughly 200,000 clones, over 65% of them singletons. The specimen was peripheral blood. The receptors originated from a person aged 70 to 85 with COVID-19, enrolled during active disease.

The chain recombines TRBV19 with TRBJ1-6; 9 bases are shared with TRBD1. Looked up from germline, CDR1 is LNHDA and CDR2 is SQIVND (reference sequence). The ends lost 3 bases at V and 9 bases at J; junction bases unmatched: 6. The CDR3 consists of 15 residues. In nucleotides, the CDR3 is TGTGCCAGTAGTATTACGGGACAGGGAGGTTCACCCCTCCACTTT. It is translated as CASSITGQGGSPLHF.

The count of this clone is one. The CDR3 bases are TGTGCCAGCAGCTCACGGACATTAGGCTACTCTGGGGCCAACGTCCTGACTTTC. Residues: CASSSRTLGYSGANVLTF. The rearrangement uses TRBV11-2 and TRBJ2-6; possible D gene TRBD1, 5 bases. V lost 4 bases and J 0 bases, leaving 16 bases between the germline ends. The CDR3 loop spans 18 amino acids. Germline V CDR1 and CDR2: SGHAT, FQNNGV.

J is TRBJ2-1 and V is TRBV2, with 7 bases fitting TRBD2. CDR1 and CDR2 (germline): SNHLY, FYNNEI. The CDR3 runs to 15 residues. Trimming at V came to 5 bases and at J to 5 bases, leaving 9 bases not matched to a gene. As DNA, the CDR3 is TGTGCCAGCAGTCTCCAACCGGGAGGAAACAATGAGCAGTTCTTC. Protein: CASSLQPGGNNEQFF.

The genes are TRBV3-1 (or the pseudogene TRBV3-2) and TRBJ1-5; D remains ambiguous. V lost 0 bases, J lost 6 bases, and 3 bases lay in between. The CDR3 covers 12 residues. CDR1 and CDR2 (germline): LGHDT, YNNKEL (reference sequence). In nucleotides, the CDR3 is TGTGCCAGCAGCCAAGACGGTCAGCCCCAGCATTTT. This gives the protein CASSQDGQPQHF.

The chain uses TRBV19 and TRBJ1-6; 7 bases map to TRBD1. The CDR3 contains 15 residues. Per germline, CDR1 LNHDA and CDR2 SQIVND (reference sequence). V was clipped by 2 bases and J by 8 bases; unmatched bases: 6. CDR3 sequence reads: CASSITGTAYSPLHF. In DNA, the CDR3 is TGTGCCAGTAGTATAACCGGGACAGCATATTCACCCCTCCACTTT.

V usage is TRBV15 and J usage is TRBJ2-1; 10 nucleotides agree with TRBD2. V gave up 3 bases and J gave up 6 bases; unmatched junction bases: 8. Germline CDR1 is LNHNV and CDR2 is YYDKDF (reference sequence). This CDR3 is 16 amino acids long. The CDR3 is CATSRTPGLAFNEQFF. The CDR3 DNA is TGTGCCACCAGCAGGACGCCGGGACTAGCGTTCAATGAGCAGTTCTTC. Based on the CDR3 plus reference TRBV15 and TRBJ2-1, the full variable domain is DAMVIQNPRYQVTQFGKPVTLSCSQTLNHNVMYWYQQKSSQAPKLLFHYYDKDFNNEADTPDNFQSRRPNTSFCFLDIRSPGLGDTAMYLCATSRTPGLAFNEQFFGPGTRLTVL.

This clone was found many times. The V gene is TRBV5-1, the J gene TRBJ1-2; D is perhaps TRBD1 (5 bases). The CDR3 has 14 amino acids. Germline V gene data show CDR1 as SGHRS and CDR2 as YFSETQ. V was shortened by 5 bases and J by 2 bases, with 13 bases between the two germline ends. CDR3: CASREATVNYGYTF. CDR3 DNA sequence: TGCGCCAGCAGAGAAGCGACAGTGAACTATGGCTACACCTTC. Full variable domain (remainder filled in from reference TRBV5-1 and TRBJ1-2): KAGVTQTPRYLIKTRGQQVTLSCSPISGHRSVSWYQQTPGQGLQFLFEYFSETQRNKGNFPGRFSGRQFSNSRSEMNVSTLELGDSALYLCASREATVNYGYTFGSGTRLTVV.

This clone has more than one count but fewer than ten. CDR3 residues: CASSVEGVTGELFF. In DNA, the CDR3 is TGTGCCAGCAGTGTTGAGGGTGTCACCGGGGAGCTGTTTTTT. The V call is TRBV2, the J call TRBJ2-2, with D possibly matching TRBD2 (5 bases). The CDR3 loop spans 14 amino acids. Looked up from germline, CDR1 is SNHLY and CDR2 is FYNNEI. V was trimmed by 4 bases and J by 4 bases, leaving 10 bases between them.

The genes are TRBV5-1 and TRBJ2-7, with D perhaps TRBD1 (5 bases). Germline V gene lookup returns CDR1 SGHRS and CDR2 YFSETQ. The germline V and J ends were trimmed by 4 bases and 0 bases, with 8 bases remaining between them. The CDR3 contains 13 residues. CDR3 coding DNA: TGCGCCAGCAGCCCGACAGTCTCCTACGAGCAGTACTTC. This encodes CASSPTVSYEQYF.